This T cell receptor beta chain was profiled in a study of T cell responses to AZD1222 COVID-19 vaccine. Sequencing was performed with immunoSEQ multiplex PCR; in TCRdb, only in-frame clones are kept and a portion is missing. The sample comprises some 150,000 clones, more than 80% of which are singletons, and 4.3% rests with the top ten. The V end was cut by 3 bases, the J end by 7 bases, with 7 bases between. CDR3 length: 11 amino acids. Germline-derived CDR1 and CDR2 are SGHNT and YYREEE (reference sequence). The chain combines TRBV5-4 with TRBJ1-2; D gene uncertain. The source of this sequence is an adult who received the MenACWY meningococcal vaccine as a control. This specimen consisted of peripheral blood, obtained 28 days after the second dose of the MenACWY control vaccine. CDR3 loop: CASSSGRGYTF. In DNA form, the CDR3 reads TGTGCCAGCAGCTCCGGACGTGGCTACACCTTC.